These 23 T cell receptor beta chains share one sample of origin, sequenced in a study of neurological immune-mediated disorders. In TCRdb, the 5' RACE reads were re-called with MiXCR into one record per CDR3 protein. The sample holds 55,000 to 85,000 distinct CDR3 sequences; 3.2% are singletons and the top ten take 4% to 6.5%. The sequenced sample consisted of PBMCs. Every receptor here comes from a woman in her forties or fifties with multiple sclerosis.

This clonotype appeared many times. This chain connects TRBV20-1 to TRBJ2-1; D assignment may be TRBD1 or TRBD2 (6 bases each). Per germline, CDR1 DFQATT and CDR2 SNEGSKA (reference sequence). The CDR3 consists of 11 residues. Between the trimmed V and J ends, which lost 5 bases and 15 bases, there was a span of 17 bases. The CDR3 spells CSASLRGRLFF. The CDR3 region has the DNA TGCAGTGCTTCTCTTCGGGGGCGCCTGTTCTTC.

This clonotype was seen at least ten times. The chain recombines TRBV7-9 with TRBJ1-2; D gene unclear. The germline V and J ends were trimmed by 5 bases and 7 bases, with 14 bases remaining between them. The CDR3 runs to 13 residues. CDR1 is SEHNR, CDR2 FQNEAQ, per germline (reference sequence). CDR3: CASSLAASSGYTF. The CDR3 DNA follows: TGTGCCAGCAGCCTTGCAGCATCGTCTGGCTACACCTTC.

Ten or more counts support this clonotype. The rearrangement links TRBV29-1 to TRBJ2-2; maybe TRBD2 (6 bases). The CDR3 consists of 14 residues. The germline V and J ends were trimmed by 3 bases and 7 bases, with 15 bases remaining between them. Looked up from germline, CDR1 is SQVTM and CDR2 is ANQGSEA. CDR3 DNA: TGCAGCGTTGATAAGGAGGGGCTTCACGGGGAGCTGTTTTTT. Its translation is CSVDKEGLHGELFF.

This clonotype was counted many times. This chain joins TRBV5-1 and TRBJ1-1; 7 bases match TRBD1. With 1 base clipped from V and 4 bases from J, the junction kept 7 bases outside the gene matches. This CDR3 has 15 residues. Per the germline V gene, CDR1 is SGHRS and CDR2 is YFSETQ. CDR3 protein: CASSLRAGGSTEAFF. The CDR3 DNA reads TGCGCCAGCAGCTTGAGGGCAGGGGGGAGCACTGAAGCTTTCTTT.

This clonotype occurred many times. The rearrangement links TRBV3-1 to TRBJ2-5; 7 nucleotides match TRBD2. CDR3 length: 14 amino acids. The V gene end was trimmed by 4 bases and the J gene end by 2 bases; junction bases not matched to a gene: 4. Looked up from germline, CDR1 is LGHDT and CDR2 is YNNKEL (reference sequence). CDR3 nucleotide sequence: TGTGCCAGCAGCCGCGTCGGGGGGCAAGAGACCCAGTACTTC. Its translation: CASSRVGGQETQYF.

This clonotype was detected many times. V gene TRBV14 combines with J gene TRBJ1-2, with 7 bases that match TRBD1. Germline V gene sequence: CDR1 SGHDN, CDR2 FVKESK. Trimming cost V 3 bases and J 2 bases; bases outside gene matches: 0. The CDR3 is 13 amino acids. The CDR3 reads CASSQGQNYGYTF. The CDR3 region has the DNA TGTGCCAGCAGCCAGGGACAGAACTATGGCTACACCTTC.

This clonotype was detected ten times or more. The V call is TRBV15, the J call TRBJ2-1; D may be TRBD2 (5 bases). The CDR3 totals 13 residues. Germline V gene data show CDR1 as LNHNV and CDR2 as YYDKDF (reference sequence). The V gene lost 0 bases and the J gene lost 7 bases, with 7 bases spanning the gap. The CDR3 nucleotides are TGTGCCACCAGCAGAGAACGGGGTAATGAGCAGTTCTTC. The encoded protein is CATSRERGNEQFF. Full variable domain (remainder filled in from reference TRBV15 and TRBJ2-1): DAMVIQNPRYQVTQFGKPVTLSCSQTLNHNVMYWYQQKSSQAPKLLFHYYDKDFNNEADTPDNFQSRRPNTSFCFLDIRSPGLGDTAMYLCATSRERGNEQFFGPGTRLTVL.

This clonotype showed up many times. The V gene is TRBV7-7, the J gene TRBJ2-1; TRBD2 matches at 7 bases. The CDR3 totals 15 residues. Germline CDR1 reads SSHAT; CDR2 reads FNYEAQ (reference sequence). The trim removed 1 base at V and 7 bases at J, leaving 7 bases unmatched. The CDR3 here is CASSLEGGSGNEQFF. For the CDR3, the DNA is TGTGCCAGCAGCTTAGAGGGAGGGTCTGGAAATGAGCAGTTCTTC.

To note about this clonotype: A much bigger clone sits one base away, suggesting this may be a read error. V gene TRBV20-1 combines with J gene TRBJ2-1; D is undetermined. Germline assignment: CDR1 DFQATT and CDR2 SNEGSKA (reference sequence). The CDR3 consists of 12 residues. The CDR3 DNA sequence: TGCAGTGCTAGTCCGCCCCCCAATGCGCAGTTCTTC. This sequence encodes CSASPPPNAQFF.

This clonotype was seen repeatedly, ten times or more. The CDR3 DNA reads TGTGCCAGCAGCTTAATCAGACTTTCCTACGAGCAGTACTTC. The encoded protein is CASSLIRLSYEQYF. The V gene is TRBV7-2, the J gene TRBJ2-7; D is ambiguous. The germline V and J ends were trimmed by 2 bases and 1 base, with 9 bases remaining between them. The CDR3 runs to 14 residues. Germline V gives CDR1 SGHTA, CDR2 FQGNSA.

This clonotype was recorded many times. This rearrangement joins TRBV12-5 to TRBJ2-3; D is uncertain. The germline V gene encodes CDR1 LGHNT and CDR2 FRNRAP. The CDR3 has 13 residues. V lost 4 bases and J 6 bases, leaving 11 bases between the germline ends. The CDR3 protein is CASGSGVGDTQYF. CDR3 DNA sequence: TGTGCTAGTGGTTCTGGGGTTGGGGATACGCAGTATTTT.

This clonotype was seen a few times. This may be a read error, as it is one base from a much larger clone. The V and J genes are TRBV5-1 and TRBJ1-6; unclear D gene. CDR3 length: 13 residues. Germline V gene lookup returns CDR1 SGHRS and CDR2 YFSETQ. The CDR3 DNA sequence: TGCGCCAGCAGCTTGGCCGGGGATTCACCCCTCAACTTT. It codes for CASSLAGDSPLNF.

This clonotype showed up many times. The V call is TRBV12-3 or TRBV12-4, the J call TRBJ1-3; possible D gene TRBD1, 5 bases. CDR3 size: 16 residues. The V and J ends lost 6 bases and 2 bases respectively, with 17 bases between them. CDR3 sequence: CASSLSSGRPGNTIYF. In nucleotides, the CDR3 is TGTGCCAGCAGCCTAAGCTCGGGGCGCCCTGGAAACACCATATATTTT.

This clonotype was seen a handful of times. A read error may be the cause here, since a much bigger clone is one base away. The rearrangement links TRBV20-1 to TRBJ2-5; D might be TRBD2 (6 bases). The germline gives CDR1 DFQATT, CDR2 SNEGSKA (reference sequence). The CDR3 totals 12 residues. CDR3 coding DNA: TGCAGTGCTCGCGGGGATCGGGAGAACCAGTACTTC. Translating gives CSARGDRENQYF.

This clonotype appeared many times. This chain uses TRBV20-1 with TRBJ2-7; 10 bases map to TRBD2. Germline CDR1 DFQATT, CDR2 SNEGSKA (reference sequence). This CDR3 spans 15 amino acids. Trimming cost V 3 bases and J 7 bases; bases outside gene matches: 12. The CDR3 reads CSARSGTSVWMEQYF. The CDR3 DNA reads TGCAGTGCTAGGTCCGGGACTAGCGTTTGGATGGAGCAGTACTTC.

This clonotype showed up just a few times. This may be a read error, as it is one base from a much larger clone. The rearrangement joins TRBV7-9 to TRBJ1-3; D gene ambiguous. The CDR3 spans 14 residues. CDR1 is SEHNR, CDR2 FQNEAQ, per germline (reference sequence). The CDR3 protein is CASSLAISGKTIYF. CDR3 bases: TGTGCCAGCAGCTTAGCAATCAGCGGAAAAACCATATATTTT.

This clonotype occurred many times. The CDR3 reads CASSFWGNEKLFF. Written as DNA, the CDR3 is TGTGCCAGCAGTTTTTGGGGCAATGAAAAACTGTTTTTT. The chain is built from TRBV12-3 or TRBV12-4 and TRBJ1-4; D may be TRBD1 (5 bases). The CDR3 contains 13 residues. Trimming cost V 3 bases and J 5 bases, with 7 bases left between them.

Many counts were recorded for this clonotype. The rearrangement links TRBV20-1 to TRBJ1-2; D unresolved. CDR3 length: 13 residues. V was trimmed by 2 bases and J by 7 bases, leaving 14 bases between them. The germline CDR1 and CDR2 sequences are DFQATT and SNEGSKA (reference sequence). In nucleotides, the CDR3 is TGCAGTGCTAGATTAGGCAGTGCCAGTGGCTACACCTTC. It encodes CSARLGSASGYTF.

This clonotype was detected ten times or more. J is TRBJ2-3 and V is TRBV10-3, with 9 bases fitting TRBD2. CDR1 and CDR2 from the germline V gene are ENHRY and SYGVKD. This CDR3 region has 16 residues. The junction had 4 bases not matched to a gene; V was cut back by 0 bases and J by 3 bases. This CDR3 reads CAISESAGGVTDTQYF. CDR3 coding DNA: TGTGCCATCAGTGAGTCGGCGGGAGGGGTGACAGATACGCAGTATTTT.

This clonotype was recorded many times. The gene calls are TRBV5-1 and TRBJ2-5; 13 bases match TRBD2. The CDR3 runs to 16 residues. Germline CDR1 is SGHRS and CDR2 is YFSETQ. Trimming cost V 4 bases and J 0 bases; bases outside gene matches: 3. The CDR3 here is CASSPGTSGDQETQYF. The CDR3 DNA is TGCGCCAGCAGCCCCGGGACTAGCGGGGACCAAGAGACCCAGTACTTC. The full variable domain, its missing parts supplied by reference TRBV5-1 and TRBJ2-5, is KAGVTQTPRYLIKTRGQQVTLSCSPISGHRSVSWYQQTPGQGLQFLFEYFSETQRNKGNFPGRFSGRQFSNSRSEMNVSTLELGDSALYLCASSPGTSGDQETQYFGPGTRLLVL.

This clonotype was counted at least ten times. V usage is TRBV6-6 and J usage is TRBJ2-2; the D gene is possibly TRBD1 (5 bases). V was trimmed by 2 bases and J by 4 bases, leaving 11 bases between them. The germline CDR1 and CDR2 sequences are MNHNY and SVGAGI (reference sequence). The CDR3 has 15 amino acids. CDR3 sequence reads: CASSYGARVTGELFF. The CDR3 DNA follows: TGTGCCAGCAGTTACGGGGCTCGGGTCACCGGGGAGCTGTTTTTT.

This clonotype was counted at least ten times. The chain employs TRBV27 and TRBJ2-5; TRBD1 matches at 7 bases. The trim removed 4 bases at V and 5 bases at J, leaving 1 base unmatched. Germline-derived CDR1 and CDR2 are MNHEY and SMNVEV (reference sequence). CDR3 length equals 12 residues. CDR3 sequence (DNA): TGTGCCAGCAGTTACAGGGGTGAGACCCAGTACTTC. It specifies CASSYRGETQYF.

This clonotype was seen only a few times. The chain employs TRBV7-2 and TRBJ1-1, with TRBD1 as a possible D gene (5 bases). The germline gives CDR1 SGHTA, CDR2 FQGNSA. V was shortened by 5 bases and J by 10 bases, with 20 bases between the two germline ends. The CDR3 contains 14 residues. The CDR3 here is CASSGNRLPNGAFF. The CDR3 nucleotides read TGTGCCAGCAGCGGAAACAGGCTCCCTAACGGAGCTTTCTTT.